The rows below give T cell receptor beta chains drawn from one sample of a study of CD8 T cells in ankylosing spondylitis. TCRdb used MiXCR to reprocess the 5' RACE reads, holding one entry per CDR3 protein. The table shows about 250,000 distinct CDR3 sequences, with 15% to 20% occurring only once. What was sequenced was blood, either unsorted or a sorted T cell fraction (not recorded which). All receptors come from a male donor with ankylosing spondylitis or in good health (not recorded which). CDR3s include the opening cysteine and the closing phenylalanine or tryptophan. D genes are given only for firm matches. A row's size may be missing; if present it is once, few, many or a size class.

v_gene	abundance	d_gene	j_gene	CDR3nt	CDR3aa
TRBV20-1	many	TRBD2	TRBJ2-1	TGCAGTGCTAGACTAGTAGAGGCGGGGGGGCAGTTCTTC	CSARLVEAGGQFF
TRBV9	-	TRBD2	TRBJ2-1	TGTGCCAGCAGCGTAGTCAGGTCTAGCGGCCCCATGGAGCAGTTCTTC	CASSVVRSSGPMEQFF
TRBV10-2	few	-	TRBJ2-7	TGCGCCAGCAGTGCGAACTTCGAGCAGTACTTC	CASSANFEQYF
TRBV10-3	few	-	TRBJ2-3	TGTGCATGCCGGGAACCCGCTAGCACAGATACGCAGTATTTT	CACREPASTDTQYF
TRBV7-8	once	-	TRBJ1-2	TGTGCCAGCAGCTTAGGCTGGGGGGAGGGGGGCTACACCTTC	CASSLGWGEGGYTF
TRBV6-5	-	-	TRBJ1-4	TGTGCCAGCTGTTACGGGGGGGCAACTAATGAAAAACTGTTTTTT	CASCYGGATNEKLFF
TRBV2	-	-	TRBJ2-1	TGTGCCAGCCTAACGGGGATTTCCTACAATGAGCAGTTCTTC	CASLTGISYNEQFF
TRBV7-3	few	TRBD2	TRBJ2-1	TGTGCCAGCAGCTCTCAAGCGGGAGGGCCAAGTGAGCAGTTCTTC	CASSSQAGGPSEQFF
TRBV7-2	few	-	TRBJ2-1	TGTGCCAGCAGCCCCAGGGACTCCCCCTACAATGAGCAGTTCTTC	CASSPRDSPYNEQFF
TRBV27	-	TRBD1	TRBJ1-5	TGTGCCAGCAGTGCCGGACAGGGCAATCAGCCCCAGCATTTT	CASSAGQGNQPQHF
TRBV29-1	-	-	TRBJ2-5	TGCAGCGTCCTCGATACCATGGGGCCCGACGAAGACTCAGAGACCCAGTACTTC	CSVLDTMGPDEDSETQYF
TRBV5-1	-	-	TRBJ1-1	TGCGCCAGCAGCCCAAACGACGGAGAATGGAACACTGAAGCTTTCTTT	CASSPNDGEWNTEAFF
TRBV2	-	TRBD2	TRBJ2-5	TGTGCCAGCAGTAGGACTAGCGGGAGCCAAGAGACCCAGTACTTC	CASSRTSGSQETQYF
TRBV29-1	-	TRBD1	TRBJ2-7	TGCAGCGTTGCCTTCTTGGGGACAGGAACCTACGAGCAGTACTTC	CSVAFLGTGTYEQYF
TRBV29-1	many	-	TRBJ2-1	TGCAGCGACGGCCCCGTTGGGTATGAGCAGTTCTTC	CSDGPVGYEQFF
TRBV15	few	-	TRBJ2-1	TGTGCCACCAGCACTGCTGACAATGACAGAGACAATGAGCAGTTCTTC	CATSTADNDRDNEQFF
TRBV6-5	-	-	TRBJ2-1	TGTGCCAGCAGCCTTAGCGAGACTGAGCAGTTCTTC	CASSLSETEQFF
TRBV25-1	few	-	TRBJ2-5	TGTGCCAGCAGGTGGGACCAAGAGACCCAGTACTTC	CASRWDQETQYF
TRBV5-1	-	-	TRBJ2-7	TGCGCCAGCAGCGACCTACCCGATAATACCTACGAGCAGTACTTC	CASSDLPDNTYEQYF
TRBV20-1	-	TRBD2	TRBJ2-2	TGCAGTGCTAGAGAACTAGCGGATAACACCGGGGAGCTGTTTTTT	CSARELADNTGELFF
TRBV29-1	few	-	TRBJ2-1	TGCAGCCCCCTCCTCTCTGGTGAGCAGTTCTTC	CSPLLSGEQFF
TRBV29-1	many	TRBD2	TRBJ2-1	TGCAGCCTAATAGGGGGACTAGCGGGAGAACGGTACAATGAGCAGTTCTTC	CSLIGGLAGERYNEQFF
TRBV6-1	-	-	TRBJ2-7	TGTGCCAGCAGTCCCGAGGGGGGGACTTACGAGCAGTACTTC	CASSPEGGTYEQYF
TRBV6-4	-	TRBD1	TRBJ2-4	TGTGCCAGCAGGCATTGGGACAGGGAAAACATTCAGTACTTC	CASRHWDRENIQYF
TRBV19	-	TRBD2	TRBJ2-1	TGTGCCAGGGGAAACGCCGGGACTACGAACAATGAGCTGTTCTTC	CARGNAGTTNNELFF
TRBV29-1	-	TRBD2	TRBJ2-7	TGCAGCGTTGAAGGGGGGGGACCCTCCCCATACGAGCAGTACTTC	CSVEGGGPSPYEQYF
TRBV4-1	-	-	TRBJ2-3	TGCGCCAGCAGCCAAGAACCAACGGGAGTGGCAGATACGCAGTATTTT	CASSQEPTGVADTQYF
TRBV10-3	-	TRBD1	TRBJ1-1	TGTGCCATCAGTGATGGGACAGACTCCTTGGGCGCTGAAGCTTTCTTT	CAISDGTDSLGAEAFF
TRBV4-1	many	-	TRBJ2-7	TGCGCCAGCAGCCAAGTTGGGGTCTCCTACGAGCAGTACTTC	CASSQVGVSYEQYF
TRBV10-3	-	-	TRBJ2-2	TGTGCCATCAGTGACAGAAGCACCGGGGAGCTGTTTTTT	CAISDRSTGELFF
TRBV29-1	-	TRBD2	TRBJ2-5	TGCAGCGTTCCTGGGGTTAGCGGGAGGGCTCAAGAGACCCAGTACTTC	CSVPGVSGRAQETQYF
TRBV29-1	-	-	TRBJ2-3	TGCAGCGTTGAATTTATGGACAACACAGATACGCAGTATTTT	CSVEFMDNTDTQYF
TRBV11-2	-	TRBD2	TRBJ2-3	TGTGCCAGCAGCGACCTCGGGACTAGCGGGAAGGGCACAGATACGCAGTATTTT	CASSDLGTSGKGTDTQYF
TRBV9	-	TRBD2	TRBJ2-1	TGTGCCAGCAGTACTAGCGGGAGACCCAACAATGAGCAGTTCTTC	CASSTSGRPNNEQFF
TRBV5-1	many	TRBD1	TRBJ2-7	TGCGCCAGCAGCTTTATGACAGGGCAACTCTCCTACGAGCAGTACTTC	CASSFMTGQLSYEQYF
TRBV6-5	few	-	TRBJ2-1	TGTGCCAGCAGTTACGGGCGCAGGTATGAGCAGTTCTTC	CASSYGRRYEQFF
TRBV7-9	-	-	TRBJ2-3	TGTGCCAGCAGCCCACTTCTGGAGGAATCAGATACGCAGTATTTT	CASSPLLEESDTQYF
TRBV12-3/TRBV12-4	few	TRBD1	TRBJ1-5	TGTGCCAGCAGTTTAACCGGACAGGGGGATCAGCCCCAGCATTTT	CASSLTGQGDQPQHF
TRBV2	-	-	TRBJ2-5	TGTGCCAGCAGTGAAGTTCTTTGGGAGACCCAGTACTTC	CASSEVLWETQYF
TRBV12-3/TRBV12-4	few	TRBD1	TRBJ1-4	TGTGCCAGCAGTTTATCGGACAGGGGGCCTGAAAAACTGTTTTTT	CASSLSDRGPEKLFF
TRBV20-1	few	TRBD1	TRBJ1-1	TGCAGTGCAGCCTCTCCGGGGACAGACACTGAAGCTTTCTTT	CSAASPGTDTEAFF
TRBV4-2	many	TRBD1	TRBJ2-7	TGTGCCAGCAGCCAAGAAGGACAGGTCAAATCCTACGAGCAGTACTTC	CASSQEGQVKSYEQYF
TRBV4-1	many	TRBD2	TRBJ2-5	TGCGCCAGCACGGGGGGAGAGACCCAGTACTTC	CASTGGETQYF
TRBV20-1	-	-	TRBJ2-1	TGCAGTGCTAGGGGGAGGAGCCTTACCTACAATGAGCAGTTCTTC	CSARGRSLTYNEQFF
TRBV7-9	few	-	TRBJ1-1	TGTGCCAGCAGCTTAGGTCCAAGGAACACTGAAGCTTTCTTT	CASSLGPRNTEAFF
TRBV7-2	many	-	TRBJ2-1	TGTGCCAGCAGCTTAGTACTGGACAATGAGCAGTTCTTC	CASSLVLDNEQFF
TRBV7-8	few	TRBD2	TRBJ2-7	TGTGCCAGCAGCTTAATTAGCGGGAGCTACGAGCAGTACTTC	CASSLISGSYEQYF
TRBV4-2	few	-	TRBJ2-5	TGTGCCAGCAGCCAAGATTTGGCAGGGGGGGAGACCCAGTACTTC	CASSQDLAGGETQYF
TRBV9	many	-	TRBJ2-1	TGTGCCAGCAGCGCCTCGGGACTCCTCCACCACAATGAGCAGTTCTTC	CASSASGLLHHNEQFF
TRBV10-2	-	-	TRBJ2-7	TGCGCCAGCTTTCGCAGCGCAGGCTCCTACGAGCAGTACTTC	CASFRSAGSYEQYF
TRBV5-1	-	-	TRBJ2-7	TGCGCCAGCAGCCATTACGACCGGAGTAGCGAGCAGTACTTC	CASSHYDRSSEQYF
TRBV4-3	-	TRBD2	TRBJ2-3	TGCGCCAGCAGCCAAGAGCCGACTAGCGGGATGGATACGCAGTATTTT	CASSQEPTSGMDTQYF
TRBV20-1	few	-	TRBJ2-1	TGCAGTGCTAGGGGTACTCGCCCGGAGTTCTTC	CSARGTRPEFF
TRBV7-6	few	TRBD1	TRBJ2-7	TGTGCCAGCAGCTTAGACCCGGGACAGGGGCTGAACGAGCAGTACTTC	CASSLDPGQGLNEQYF
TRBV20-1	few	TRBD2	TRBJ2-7	TGCAGTGCTAGAGGGCAGACTAGCGCCTCCTACGAGCAGTACTTC	CSARGQTSASYEQYF
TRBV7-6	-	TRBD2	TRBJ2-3	TGTGCCAGCAGCCATGGGACTAGCGGCACAGATACGCAGTATTTT	CASSHGTSGTDTQYF